The 32 T cell receptor beta chains listed next were all sequenced from one sample in a study of T cells in Graves' hyperthyroidism and ophthalmopathy. The source material, RNA transcripts, was used to amplify TCR beta CDR3 regions. The TCR CDR3 was amplified in a first-round RT-PCR using the HTBI primer set. TCRdb independently ran MiXCR on the multiplex PCR reads; one entry per CDR3 protein. The table has about 770,000 distinct CDR3 sequences, approximately 18% seen once. Material: blood. Every receptor here comes from a woman aged 50 to 60 with Graves' hyperthyroidism that later progressed to Graves' ophthalmopathy.

This chain uses TRBV19 with TRBJ2-3, with D maybe TRBD1 (6 bases). The CDR3 runs to 14 residues. The ends were cut back, 6 bases at V and 0 bases at J, with 10 bases in the middle. Germline V lookup: CDR1 LNHDA, CDR2 SQIVND (reference sequence). The CDR3 reads CASRRGSSTDTQYF. CDR3 sequence (DNA): TGTGCCAGTAGGAGGGGGTCTAGCACAGATACGCAGTATTTT.

The sample holds a few counts of this clonotype. This chain joins TRBV6-1 and TRBJ1-6; 9 nucleotides align to TRBD1. The trim removed 2 bases at V and 10 bases at J, leaving 9 bases unmatched. Germline V lookup: CDR1 MNHNS, CDR2 SASEGT. The CDR3 loop spans 16 amino acids. The CDR3 bases are TGTGCCAGCAGTGAATACAGGACAGGGGCCGGATCACCCCTCCACTTT. Translating gives CASSEYRTGAGSPLHF.

This clonotype was seen at least ten times. This rearrangement joins TRBV2 to TRBJ2-3; 10 bases line up with TRBD2. Germline CDR1 is SNHLY and CDR2 is FYNNEI. V trimming: 6 bases; J trimming: 3 bases; junction bases outside the gene matches: 9. The CDR3 has 16 residues. The CDR3 region is CASRGGASGGTDTQYF. Here the CDR3 DNA reads TGTGCCAGCAGGGGGGGAGCTAGCGGGGGTACAGATACGCAGTATTTT.

This clonotype appeared a few times. The chain is built from TRBV20-1 and TRBJ1-2; 9 nucleotides agree with TRBD1. V shed 0 bases and J 7 bases; nucleotides not matched to a gene: 3. Germline V CDR1 and CDR2: DFQATT, SNEGSKA (reference sequence). The CDR3 is 13 amino acids. CDR3 sequence: CSAREDRGFGYTF. The DNA of the CDR3 is TGCAGTGCTAGAGAAGACAGGGGGTTTGGCTACACCTTC.

On this clonotype itself: This may arise from a read error, as a much more abundant clone is one base away. The V gene is TRBV6-2 or TRBV6-3, the J gene TRBJ2-1; D is unresolved. V was shortened by 5 bases and J by 13 bases, with 15 bases between the two germline ends. This CDR3 has 12 amino acids. In germline, CDR1 is MNHEY, CDR2 SVGEGT. CDR3 DNA: TGTGCCAGCAGTCATGCCCCGCGCGATCAGTTCTTC. Translating gives CASSHAPRDQFF.

The rearrangement joins TRBV20-1 to TRBJ2-7; TRBD2 is a possible D gene (5 bases). The germline V gene has CDR1 DFQATT and CDR2 SNEGSKA (reference sequence). This CDR3 has 15 amino acids. V dropped 6 bases and J dropped 0 bases, with 18 bases sitting between them. CDR3 protein: CSARDLRSTSYEQYF. The CDR3 DNA reads TGCAGTGCGAGGGATCTACGGAGTACCTCCTACGAGCAGTACTTC.

This clonotype was observed at least ten times. This chain joins TRBV2 and TRBJ2-3, with TRBD1 identical over 7 bases. Per the germline V gene, CDR1 is SNHLY and CDR2 is FYNNEI. Trimming removed 10 bases from V and 1 base from J; junction bases left unmatched: 2. The CDR3 spans 12 residues. CDR3 amino acids: CATGTGTDTQYF. The CDR3 DNA reads as TGTGCCACCGGGACAGGCACAGATACGCAGTATTTT.

This clonotype was observed once. The V and J genes are TRBV11-1 and TRBJ2-7; D not resolved. Trimming took 7 bases from V and 3 from J, leaving 13 bases between them. The CDR3 spans 13 residues. Germline V CDR1 and CDR2: SGHAT, FQDESV (reference sequence). The CDR3 region has the DNA TGTGCCAGCACCGTCGCGTTGAACTACGAGCAGTACTTC. It encodes CASTVALNYEQYF.

This chain uses TRBV19 with TRBJ2-1; D is ambiguous. This CDR3 region has 17 residues. Germline lookup yields CDR1 LNHDA and CDR2 SQIVND (reference sequence). V was pared by 3 bases and J by 9 bases, with 24 bases between. CDR3 DNA: TGTGCCAGTAGTATTAACCCCCCGAGATCCGTCCAAAGTGAGCAGTTCTTC. It specifies CASSINPPRSVQSEQFF.

This clonotype came up a few times. Possible read error: a much larger clone is one base away. This chain connects TRBV6-1 to TRBJ2-3; 12 nucleotides align to TRBD2. After removal of 5 bases from V and 5 bases from J, the junction contained 8 bases not matched to a gene. Germline-derived CDR1 and CDR2 are MNHNS and SASEGT. This CDR3 is 16 amino acids long. CDR3: CASSPRTSGEGDTQYF. The CDR3, as DNA: TGTGCCAGCAGTCCCCGGACTAGCGGGGAGGGAGATACGCAGTATTTT.

This clonotype has a count of ten or more. The CDR3, as DNA: TGTGCCAGCAGGGCATCCCGGGCCATCACTGAAGCTTTCTTT. Amino acid sequence: CASRASRAITEAFF. V and J are TRBV2 and TRBJ1-1; D not resolved. Trimming stripped 6 bases from V and 4 bases from J, with 15 bases between. The length of the CDR3 is 14 residues. Germline V gives CDR1 SNHLY, CDR2 FYNNEI.

The chain has TRBV19 and TRBJ1-5; weak D call: TRBD1 (5 bases). Per germline, CDR1 LNHDA and CDR2 SQIVND (reference sequence). The CDR3 is 14 residues long. Trimming took 3 bases from V and 5 from J, leaving 11 bases between them. The DNA for the CDR3 is TGTGCCAGTAGTATCCAGGGTAGATATCAGCCCCAGCATTTT. Translating gives CASSIQGRYQPQHF.

This clonotype was observed at least ten times. The V call is TRBV12-3 or TRBV12-4, the J call TRBJ1-2; a weak D match, TRBD1 (6 bases). Between the trimmed V and J ends, which lost 6 bases and 5 bases, there was a span of 16 bases. CDR3 length equals 14 residues. The CDR3 DNA sequence: TGTGCCAGCAGCTATACAGGGCAAGGATATGGCTACACCTTC. It encodes CASSYTGQGYGYTF.

A remark on this clonotype: A read error is possible here, since a much larger clone lies one base away. The chain is built from TRBV9 and TRBJ1-1; no clear D gene. CDR1 and CDR2 from the germline V gene are SGDLS and YYNGEE. Trimming shortened V by 3 bases and J by 3 bases, and 9 bases separated the two germline ends. This CDR3 has 13 residues. The chain's CDR3 is CASSADGDTEAFF. CDR3 nucleotide sequence: TGTGCCAGCAGCGCCGACGGGGACACTGAAGCTTTCTTT.

The table lists this clonotype with many counts. This chain joins TRBV12-3 or TRBV12-4 and TRBJ2-5, with TRBD2 identical over 13 bases. This CDR3 has 16 residues. V shed 3 bases, J shed 3 bases, and the junction held 4 bases outside the gene matches. The CDR3 spells CASSFRLAGGKETQYF. CDR3 DNA: TGTGCCAGCAGTTTTCGACTAGCGGGGGGCAAAGAGACCCAGTACTTC.

In its sample, this clonotype was seen a few times. The CDR3 is CASGHRVGNTEAFF. The CDR3 region has the DNA TGTGCCAGCGGACACAGGGTAGGGAACACTGAAGCTTTCTTT. V is TRBV12-3 or TRBV12-4 and J is TRBJ1-1; possible D gene TRBD1, 6 bases. Trimming cost V 8 bases and J 1 base, with 14 bases left between them. The CDR3 totals 14 residues.

This clonotype has a count of ten or more. The chain has TRBV11-2 and TRBJ2-5, with D hard to call. From germline, CDR1 is SGHAT and CDR2 FQNNGV. CDR3 length: 14 residues. The V end was cut by 1 base, the J end by 1 base, with 7 bases between. The CDR3 here is CASSLVITQETQYF. In DNA, the CDR3 is TGTGCCAGCAGCTTAGTAATTACCCAAGAGACCCAGTACTTC.

This clonotype was counted ten times or more. The rearrangement links TRBV20-1 to TRBJ2-3; D call uncertain. Trimming left V 2 bases short and J 2 bases short, with 11 bases between. The CDR3 has 14 residues. From germline, CDR1 is DFQATT and CDR2 SNEGSKA (reference sequence). The CDR3 DNA sequence: TGCAGTGCTAGATTAGAGGAGTACACAGATACGCAGTATTTT. Protein sequence: CSARLEEYTDTQYF.

This clonotype was picked up many times. This sequence joins TRBV5-1 and TRBJ1-2; D not resolved. With 2 bases removed from V and 4 bases from J, the gap between germline ends came to 9 bases. The CDR3 covers 13 residues. Germline V gene data show CDR1 as SGHRS and CDR2 as YFSETQ. The CDR3 region is CASSFQAAYGYTF. CDR3 DNA sequence: TGCGCCAGCAGCTTCCAGGCTGCCTATGGCTACACCTTC.

This clonotype appeared a few times. The chain is built from TRBV27 and TRBJ2-3; the D gene is possibly TRBD1 (6 bases). This CDR3 has 16 residues. The V end lost 5 bases, the J end lost 2 bases, and 17 bases lay between the germline ends. From germline, CDR1 is MNHEY and CDR2 SMNVEV (reference sequence). Written as DNA, the CDR3 is TGTGCCAGCAGTCCCCCTCGGACAGCCTCCACAGATACGCAGTATTTT. Amino acids: CASSPPRTASTDTQYF.

This clonotype occurred a few times. The chain recombines TRBV7-8 with TRBJ1-5; possible D gene TRBD1, 5 bases. Germline V gives CDR1 SGHVS, CDR2 FQNEAQ. V was pared by 1 base and J by 11 bases, with 9 bases between. The CDR3 is made up of 12 amino acids. In DNA form, the CDR3 reads TGTGCCAGCAGCTTAGAAAGAGGGGCCCAGCATTTT. Protein sequence: CASSLERGAQHF.

This clonotype occurred many times. The rearrangement links TRBV3-1 to TRBJ1-2; D call uncertain. This CDR3 region has 15 residues. Deletions cut 4 bases from V and 5 bases from J, with 17 bases between. Per the germline V gene, CDR1 is LGHDT and CDR2 is YNNKEL (reference sequence). The chain's CDR3 is CASSPNVEGWYGYTF. DNA of the CDR3: TGTGCCAGCAGCCCTAATGTGGAGGGCTGGTATGGCTACACCTTC.

The chain carries TRBV14 and TRBJ2-3, with D perhaps TRBD1 (6 bases). CDR3 length: 13 residues. The ends were cut back, 9 bases at V and 5 bases at J, with 15 bases in the middle. Germline assignment: CDR1 SGHDN and CDR2 FVKESK. In DNA, the CDR3 is TGTGCCAGGTGGGGGCCAGTTGAAGATACGCAGTATTTT. This gives the protein CARWGPVEDTQYF.

This clonotype has more than one count but fewer than ten. This chain connects TRBV12-3 or TRBV12-4 to TRBJ1-5, with unresolved D. The CDR3 covers 14 residues. V lost 7 bases and J 9 bases, leaving 19 bases between the germline ends. CDR3 protein: CASIPGFGDRPQHF. CDR3 DNA: TGTGCCAGCATTCCGGGTTTTGGGGATCGGCCCCAGCATTTT.

This clonotype was observed at least ten times. The V and J genes are TRBV11-1 and TRBJ2-3; 10 nucleotides match TRBD1. With 5 bases clipped from V and 6 bases from J, the junction kept 11 bases outside the gene matches. Germline assignment: CDR1 SGHAT and CDR2 FQDESV (reference sequence). CDR3 size: 16 residues. CDR3 amino acids: CASSQGTGQGPDTQYF. The CDR3 DNA reads as TGTGCCAGCAGCCAAGGAACGGGACAGGGGCCCGATACGCAGTATTTT.

V is TRBV6-5 and J is TRBJ1-6; TRBD1 agrees at 7 bases. The CDR3 extends over 15 amino acids. CDR1 MNHEY and CDR2 SVGAGI come from the germline V gene. Unmatched junction bases numbered 4, after V lost 2 bases and J lost 6 bases. CDR3 region: CASSYETGTNSPLHF. The CDR3 DNA reads as TGTGCCAGCAGTTACGAGACAGGGACTAATTCACCCCTCCACTTT.

This clonotype came up many times. The V and J genes are TRBV3-1 and TRBJ2-1; no clear D gene. The CDR3 runs to 15 residues. Germline V gives CDR1 LGHDT, CDR2 YNNKEL (reference sequence). Trimming pared 0 bases from V and 4 bases from J, leaving 10 bases between. This CDR3 reads CASSQEVLGYNEQFF. The CDR3 nucleotides are TGTGCCAGCAGCCAAGAGGTTTTAGGATACAATGAGCAGTTCTTC.

The V and J genes are TRBV19 and TRBJ2-2, with D perhaps TRBD1 or TRBD2 (5 bases each). Germline V gene lookup returns CDR1 LNHDA and CDR2 SQIVND (reference sequence). Trimming pared 7 bases from V and 4 bases from J, leaving 16 bases between. The CDR3 loop spans 15 amino acids. As DNA, the CDR3 is TGTGCCAGTACCTCCCGGGACGGAGGCACCGGGGAGCTGTTTTTT. This codes for CASTSRDGGTGELFF.

This clonotype was seen at least ten times. V is TRBV7-8 and J is TRBJ2-5; either TRBD1 or TRBD2 may fit D (5 bases each). Germline V gene lookup returns CDR1 SGHVS and CDR2 FQNEAQ. The CDR3 covers 15 residues. V was pared by 5 bases and J by 2 bases, with 15 bases between. CDR3 amino acids: CASSQSGAAQETQYF. The CDR3 coding sequence is TGTGCCAGCAGCCAGTCCGGGGCCGCACAAGAGACCCAGTACTTC.

The chain joins TRBV6-1 to TRBJ1-1, with TRBD1 matching over 7 bases. CDR3 length equals 14 residues. Unmatched junction bases numbered 11, after V lost 7 bases and J lost 6 bases. From germline, CDR1 is MNHNS and CDR2 SASEGT. CDR3 sequence reads: CASNRGGAVAEAFF. The CDR3 DNA is TGTGCCAGCAACAGGGGTGGGGCTGTCGCTGAAGCTTTCTTT.

There are many counts of this clonotype. The rearrangement joins TRBV12-3 or TRBV12-4 to TRBJ2-7; possibly TRBD2 for D (5 bases). This CDR3 region has 12 residues. V lost 3 bases, J lost 6 bases, and 9 bases lay in between. The CDR3 here is CASSFGGVEQYF. The CDR3 DNA sequence: TGTGCCAGCAGTTTCGGAGGAGTCGAGCAGTACTTC.

This clonotype was counted many times. V and J are TRBV12-3 or TRBV12-4 and TRBJ1-2; possible D gene TRBD1, 6 bases. This CDR3 contains 13 residues. Trimming removed 6 bases at V and 7 bases at J, with 15 bases between. This CDR3 reads CASRNAGVSGYTF. CDR3 sequence (DNA): TGTGCCAGCAGGAACGCAGGGGTGTCTGGCTACACCTTC.